The clone carrying this T cell receptor (beta chain) was picked up a small number of times. The data belong to a study of human T cells and chemical hapten exposure. Study background: While the roughly 22-week study was under way, patients received diphenylcyclopropenone on the scalp every week.

The germline V gene has CDR1 MNHEY and CDR2 SVGAGI. CDR3 size: 14 residues. V was shortened by 0 bases and J by 6 bases, with 9 bases between the two germline ends. One entry per CDR3 protein, called by TCRdb with MiXCR from the RACE reads. The table includes about 260,000 distinct CDR3 sequences, 8.6% detected once. Stated time point: pre-sensitization, week 0. Indicated treatment: therapeutic diphenylcyclopropenone sensitization with weekly scalp DPC. Total RNA came from unfractionated whole blood. The clonotype originates from a woman in her 40s with alopecia areata. Some clones in this sample may be carry-over from other donors' samples. V gene TRBV6-5 combines with J gene TRBJ1-5; D unclear. The sequenced sample was whole blood, obtained in connection with sensitization to the hapten diphenylcyclopropenone (DPC). CDR3 nucleotide sequence: TGTGCCAGCAGTTACTCTTCGGGAAGTCAGCCCCAGCATTTT. Translating gives CASSYSSGSQPQHF.